Listed below are T cell receptor beta chains from one sample, sequenced in a study of beta chain features in type 1 diabetes. TCRdb keeps only in-frame clones here, not all; method: immunoSEQ multiplex PCR. The sample carries about 350,000 clones, around a fifth recorded once. Material: naive CD4+ T cells from blood. Every receptor here comes from a woman younger than 35 in good health. Each CDR3 is given with its conserved first and last residue. The order of the fields is CDR3 protein, J gene, V gene.

CDR3 protein: CASALGLNSETQYF
J gene: TRBJ2-5
V gene: TRBV5-4

CDR3 protein: CASSYENLPSTDTQYF
J gene: TRBJ2-3
V gene: TRBV6-6

CDR3 protein: CASSLGLAETQYF
J gene: TRBJ2-5
V gene: TRBV5-6

CDR3 protein: CASSQGTVYGNQPQHF
J gene: TRBJ1-5
V gene: TRBV4-1

CDR3 protein: CAISESGVSVRGGLYGYTF
J gene: TRBJ1-2
V gene: TRBV10-3

CDR3 protein: CASSLRAGGTGEQYF
J gene: TRBJ2-7
V gene: TRBV5-1

CDR3 protein: CASSRGLAPQAYEQYF
J gene: TRBJ2-7
V gene: TRBV4-1

CDR3 protein: CSVLDSGMNTGELFF
J gene: TRBJ2-2
V gene: TRBV29-1

CDR3 protein: CSSLVEGEQFF
J gene: TRBJ2-1
V gene: TRBV20-1

CDR3 protein: CASSLPGGYEQYF
J gene: TRBJ2-7
V gene: TRBV5-4

CDR3 protein: CASSLIDTTRPYF
J gene: TRBJ2-3
V gene: TRBV11-1

CDR3 protein: CASSEGLAGGRGYF
J gene: TRBJ2-4
V gene: TRBV2

CDR3 protein: CSVGTGQETQYF
J gene: TRBJ2-5
V gene: TRBV29-1

CDR3 protein: CASRQNRGLRTDTQYF
J gene: TRBJ2-3
V gene: TRBV27

CDR3 protein: CASSHNINIQYF
J gene: TRBJ2-4
V gene: TRBV11-2

CDR3 protein: CASSQGTGQETQYF
J gene: TRBJ2-5
V gene: TRBV4-3

CDR3 protein: CASSSPGHYLNEQFF
J gene: TRBJ2-1
V gene: TRBV19

CDR3 protein: CASGLDRASYGYTF
J gene: TRBJ1-2
V gene: TRBV12-5

CDR3 protein: CASSLAAGGLYETQYF
J gene: TRBJ2-5
V gene: TRBV7-3

CDR3 protein: CASSPLGTGGDNEQFF
J gene: TRBJ2-1
V gene: TRBV5-6

CDR3 protein: CASSLRTGNTGELFF
J gene: TRBJ2-2
V gene: TRBV2

CDR3 protein: CAWSGTGTYQPQHF
J gene: TRBJ1-5
V gene: TRBV30

CDR3 protein: CASSPREDYGYTF
J gene: TRBJ1-2
V gene: TRBV11-2

CDR3 protein: CASSLAGLRRNEQFF
J gene: TRBJ2-1
V gene: TRBV7-9

CDR3 protein: CSVGPREKLFF
J gene: TRBJ1-4
V gene: TRBV29-1

CDR3 protein: CASSHPPEGTRAQPQHF
J gene: TRBJ1-5
V gene: TRBV4-2

CDR3 protein: CASSRDGGISYEQYF
J gene: TRBJ2-7
V gene: TRBV6-5

CDR3 protein: CAIKSRGSLNTGELFF
J gene: TRBJ2-2
V gene: TRBV7-2

CDR3 protein: CASGSLPGLNEKLFF
J gene: TRBJ1-4
V gene: TRBV12-5

CDR3 protein: CASSLAPGTGGRSRQYF
J gene: TRBJ2-3
V gene: TRBV5-1

CDR3 protein: CASSLSGGPWGEQFF
J gene: TRBJ2-1
V gene: TRBV7-2

CDR3 protein: CASSGNTRGTDTQYF
J gene: TRBJ2-3
V gene: TRBV19

CDR3 protein: CASMRRENTGELFF
J gene: TRBJ2-2
V gene: TRBV27

CDR3 protein: CSVSRDRRNIQYF
J gene: TRBJ2-4
V gene: TRBV29-1

CDR3 protein: CASSVGTSGRKITDTQYF
J gene: TRBJ2-3
V gene: TRBV9

CDR3 protein: CASIDRAGSGQPQHF
J gene: TRBJ1-5
V gene: TRBV19

CDR3 protein: CASSREGSSSGNTIYF
J gene: TRBJ1-3
V gene: TRBV9

CDR3 protein: CASSTWTGVNFF
J gene: TRBJ1-2
V gene: TRBV5-5

CDR3 protein: CASRGPGEKLFF
J gene: TRBJ1-4
V gene: TRBV25-1

CDR3 protein: CASSYIDRVELNEQFF
J gene: TRBJ2-1
V gene: TRBV2

CDR3 protein: CASSQTGENGYTF
J gene: TRBJ1-2
V gene: TRBV6-5

CDR3 protein: CAWANRDNQPQHF
J gene: TRBJ1-5
V gene: TRBV30

CDR3 protein: CASSFRGGGTYEQYF
J gene: TRBJ2-7
V gene: TRBV5-1

CDR3 protein: CASSPFEGNTIYF
J gene: TRBJ1-3
V gene: TRBV9

CDR3 protein: CASSLVTSGTDTQYF
J gene: TRBJ2-3
V gene: TRBV5-4

CDR3 protein: CASSQVRAGEQYF
J gene: TRBJ2-7
V gene: TRBV14

CDR3 protein: CASSQVGTFNSPLHF
J gene: TRBJ1-6
V gene: TRBV4-1

CDR3 protein: CASSLSGSHREQFF
J gene: TRBJ2-1
V gene: TRBV5-8

CDR3 protein: CASSQTLAGGLNEQFF
J gene: TRBJ2-1
V gene: TRBV4-1

CDR3 protein: CASSKLAGGPYNEQFF
J gene: TRBJ2-1
V gene: TRBV7-6